This T cell receptor beta chain came from a study of T cells after yellow fever vaccination. The wider study: Preparing low-cell-number fractions relied on SMART-Seq v4 Ultra Low Input.

In its sample, this clonotype was seen a few times. Its antigen is still unknown. Each CDR3 protein is one row after TCRdb ran MiXCR on the 5' RACE reads. The repertoire holds 300,000 or so distinct CDR3 sequences, with roughly 8.4% as singletons. Germline-derived CDR1 and CDR2 are MGHDK and SYGVNS. This CDR3 comprises 13 residues. Between the trimmed V and J ends, which lost 4 bases and 0 bases, there was a span of 7 bases. Study-wide results and caveats: Contaminating bulk clonotypes could be abundant in FACS-sorted repertoires. The booster saw the reappearance of most primary-vaccination clones (about 95% CD4, 88% CD8).

The chain couples TRBV25-1 to TRBJ2-7, with no clear D. The clonotype was recovered from a man aged 18 to 30 who received the YFV17D yellow fever vaccine. Sequencing was performed on PBMCs, taken about 49 days after the first yellow fever vaccination. CDR3 DNA: TGTGCCAGCAGTGGGGGTCCCTCCTACGAGCAGTACTTC. The encoded protein is CASSGGPSYEQYF.